The present TCR beta chain was sequenced within a study of shared clonotypes between healthy human individuals (dated by TCRdb to about 2020). Regarding the research as a whole: Three men and two women, aged 18 to 49 years, made up the cohort. To estimate repertoire size and how much clonotype sharing occurs between individuals, the study deeply sequenced the blood TCR repertoires of five healthy adults. Per donor, three plates each were used for CD4 naive and CD4 memory, two for CD8 naive, and one for CD8 memory. Between about 0.8 and 9 billion PBMCs per donor were obtained by leukapheresis. To increase sequencing depth and limit assay-specific biases, TCR repertoire library preparation and sequencing were carried out by different laboratories using diverse techniques. Results the study describes overall, beyond this receptor: Clonotypes shared by all four sorted-subset donors showed higher generation probabilities than non-shared clonotypes. Pairwise subsampling led to the expectation that sequencing depth would affect the degree of clonotype sharing among donors. Sampling was restricted to blood, and TCR repertoires in tissues likely differ from the TCR repertoires found in blood. Naive subsets generally had larger estimated clonotype richness than memory subsets did. The small number of donors limited the genetic and exposure-history diversity represented. When several donors were compared, the shared fraction of clonotypes was about 5.2% for naive CD4, roughly 3.4% for naive CD8, roughly 2.5% for memory CD4, and less than 0.5% for memory CD8. Even with the large sequencing depth, rarefaction of the sorted-subset datasets indicated that sequencing was incomplete.

Using the deep immunoSEQ assay, TCR CDR3 regions were amplified from genomic DNA by multiplex PCR. Genomic DNA extracted from each cell subset was distributed evenly over all wells of several immunoSEQ 96-well plates, and each plate served as one replicate. For sorted subsets, each replicate PCR was loaded with 200 ng genomic DNA, equivalent to 32,000 or so T cell genomes. Purified libraries were measured with a Qubit 3.0 fluorometer, size-checked on a Bioanalyzer 2100, and measured again with the KAPA Library Quantification kit. Every immunoSEQ 96-well plate was sequenced on a separate single-read 150-cycle Illumina NextSeq 550 flow cell. As for how the authors treated the data: Because the immunoSEQ output held only junctional sequences and lacked quality scores, the filtering could not match the filtering applied to full-length reads. To assign V/J genes and CDR3, sequences were annotated using PyIR, a Python wrapper for IgBLAST v1.9, with IMGT germline references. Reads with weak V/J assignments (E-value above 1e-6), missing CDR3, stop codons, out-of-frame junctions, or ambiguous translated residues were removed. V3J clonotypes were defined as sequences sharing the same inferred V gene, J gene, and CDR3 amino acid sequence. To compute the percentage overlap between repertoires, the number of shared unique clonotypes was divided by the size of the smaller repertoire. Richness of each repertoire was evaluated using RTK rarefaction, the Chao1 estimator, and Recon v2.1 estimates of unobserved clonotypes. Generation probabilities for all TCRbeta clonotypes obtained by the gDNA method from a few donors were computed using OLGA. TCRdb obtained this table from immuneACCESS and retained in-frame rearrangements with V and J assigned. These tables miss some clones; where compared with another copy, unresolved V genes account for less than half of the shortfall, and the remainder is unexplained. V, J and clone size derive from that table, while D and trimming were established from the DNA sequence. The sample includes about 1.4 million clones, with over 95% observed a single time. The top ten clones comprise approximately 1% of the sample.

With respect to this clone: There is no known antigen for this receptor. Base qualities are not recorded, but no much larger clone differs from it by a single base.

The cysteine opens and the phenylalanine closes a CDR3 of 14 amino acids. The retained sequence is limited to the CDR3, 42 bases, with the frame set at the first base. Sequences MNHEY (CDR1) and SVGAGI (CDR2) are obtained from the germline V gene. V lost 4 bases and J lost 3 bases; the stretch between them is 10 bases long. Donors were healthy HIV-negative adults with no recently reported acute infections or vaccinations. Every donor was a Caucasian adult residing in Nashville, Tennessee, USA. CD4+ T cells were enriched through magnetic negative selection, after which naive cells were positively selected on CD45RA and the remaining negative fraction served as the memory subset. Blood was collected by leukapheresis, and PBMCs were isolated by Ficoll-Histopaque density gradient centrifugation and then cryopreserved in liquid nitrogen vapor phase. Analytical flow cytometry was used to check the purity and quantity of each magnetically sorted T cell population. Genomic DNA was isolated from each sorted fraction and quantified by UV absorbance on a Nanodrop 2000c.

This chain is built from TRBV6-5 and TRBJ2-1; a weak D assignment points to TRBD1 (5 bases agree). The sequencing sample was made of naive CD4+ T cells sorted from blood. The cell subset or site label, read with the paper, signifies: CD45RA+ positively selected. The clonotype was recovered from a young man in good health. For the CDR3, the sequence is CASSFGAHYNEQFF. The DNA sequence follows: TGTGCCAGCAGTTTTGGGGCCCACTACAATGAGCAGTTCTTC.